This T cell receptor beta chain was identified during a study of glioma-infiltrating T cells after dendritic cell vaccination. Up to roughly 2 ug genomic DNA was used for TCRB CDR3 amplification. The primer mix had 60 V beta and 13 J beta primers. Data came from immunoSEQ multiplex PCR; TCRdb stores just in-frame clones and leaves some out. The sample consists of about 110,000 clones, 85% to 90% of them appearing once. V gave up 0 bases and J gave up 4 bases, with 16 bases separating them. CDR1 and CDR2 from the germline V gene are SGHRS and YFSETQ. The CDR3 consists of 16 residues. The count of this clone is one. This sample's time point: after dendritic cell vaccination, including at tumor progression/relapse.

Material: blood, obtained after dendritic cell vaccination. The rearrangement uses TRBV5-1 and TRBJ2-5; a weak D match, TRBD2 (7 bases). The TCR was taken from a human donor with glioblastoma. The CDR3 nucleotides are TGCGCCAGCAGCTTGGGGATGGGAGGGGGAAGAGAGACCCAGTACTTC. This sequence encodes CASSLGMGGGRETQYF. The variable domain in full, completed from reference TRBV5-1 and TRBJ2-5, reads KAGVTQTPRYLIKTRGQQVTLSCSPISGHRSVSWYQQTPGQGLQFLFEYFSETQRNKGNFPGRFSGRQFSNSRSEMNVSTLELGDSALYLCASSLGMGGGRETQYFGPGTRLLVL.